This T cell receptor beta chain was recorded in a study of blood T cell repertoires in COVID-19. Assay: immunoSEQ multiplex PCR; the TCRdb copy retains only in-frame clones and omits some. The sample records around 150,000 clones, roughly 90% being singletons. This clone showed up just once. The material sequenced was peripheral blood. The sequence was collected from a man younger than 45 with COVID-19, enrolled during active disease.

CDR3 bases: TGTGCCAGCAGCTCGGGACAGGGAATCTTGAACACTGAAGCTTTCTTT. It translates to CASSSGQGILNTEAFF. V usage is TRBV5-5 and J usage is TRBJ1-1, with 9 bases matching TRBD1. J gave up 0 bases and V 3 bases, and 6 bases lay outside the gene matches. CDR3 length: 16 residues. Looked up from germline, CDR1 is SGHKS and CDR2 is YYEKEE (reference sequence).